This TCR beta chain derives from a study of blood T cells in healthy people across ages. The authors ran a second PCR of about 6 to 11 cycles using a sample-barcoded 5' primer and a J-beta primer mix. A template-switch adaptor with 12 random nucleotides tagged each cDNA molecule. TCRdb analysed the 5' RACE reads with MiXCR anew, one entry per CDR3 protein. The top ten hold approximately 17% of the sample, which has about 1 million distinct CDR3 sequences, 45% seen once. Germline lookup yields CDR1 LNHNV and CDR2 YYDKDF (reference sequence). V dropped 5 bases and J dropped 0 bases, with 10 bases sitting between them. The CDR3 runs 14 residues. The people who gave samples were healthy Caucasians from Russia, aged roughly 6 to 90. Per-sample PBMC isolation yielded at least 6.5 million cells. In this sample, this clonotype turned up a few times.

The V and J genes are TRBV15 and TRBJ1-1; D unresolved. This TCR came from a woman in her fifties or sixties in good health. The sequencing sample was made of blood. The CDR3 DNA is TGTGCCACCAGCCTCAGGATGATGAACACTGAAGCTTTCTTT. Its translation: CATSLRMMNTEAFF.